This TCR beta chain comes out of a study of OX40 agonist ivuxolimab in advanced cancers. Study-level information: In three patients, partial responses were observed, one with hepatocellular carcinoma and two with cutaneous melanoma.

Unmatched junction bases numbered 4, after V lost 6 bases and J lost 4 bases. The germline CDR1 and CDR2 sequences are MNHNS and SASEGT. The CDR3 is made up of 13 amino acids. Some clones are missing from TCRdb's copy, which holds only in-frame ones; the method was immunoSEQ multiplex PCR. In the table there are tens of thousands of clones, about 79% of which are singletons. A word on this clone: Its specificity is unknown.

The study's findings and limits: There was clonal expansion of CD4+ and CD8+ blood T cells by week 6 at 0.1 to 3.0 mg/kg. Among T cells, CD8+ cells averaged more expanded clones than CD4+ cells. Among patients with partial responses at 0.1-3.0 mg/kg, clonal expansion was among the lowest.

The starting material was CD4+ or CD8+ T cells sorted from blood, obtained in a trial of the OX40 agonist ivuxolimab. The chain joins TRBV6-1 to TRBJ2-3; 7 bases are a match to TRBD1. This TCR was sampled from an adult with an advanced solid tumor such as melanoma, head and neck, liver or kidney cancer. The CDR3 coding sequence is TGTGCCAGCAGCAGGGACAGATCAGATACGCAGTATTTT. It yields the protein CASSRDRSDTQYF.